A selection of T cell receptor beta chains follows, all from one sample in a study of T cells after yellow fever vaccination. TCRdb used MiXCR to reprocess the 5' RACE reads, holding one entry per CDR3 protein. The sample has approximately 300,000 distinct CDR3 sequences, about 8.7% seen once. Source: PBMCs, taken on the day of the first yellow fever vaccination. The origin of the receptors is a man younger than 30 who received the YFV17D yellow fever vaccine. Each CDR3 is given with its conserved first and last residue. The order of the fields is V gene, J gene, D gene, clone size, CDR3 protein, CDR3 DNA. A D gene is named only where the DNA matches it firmly. Clone size, where shown, is once, few, many, or a class for clones that have expanded.

TRBV6-5,TRBJ2-3,NA,NA,CASSYSPRGAYDTQYF,TGTGCCAGCAGTTACTCCCCAAGGGGGGCGTACGATACGCAGTATTTT
TRBV9,TRBJ1-6,TRBD1,few,CASSPQGAGGSPLHF,TGTGCCAGCAGCCCTCAGGGGGCAGGTGGATCACCCCTCCACTTT
TRBV27,TRBJ1-1,TRBD1,many,CASSLDRGHSAFF,TGTGCCAGCAGTTTAGACAGGGGGCACTCGGCTTTCTTT
TRBV15,TRBJ1-5,NA,NA,CATSRTVERYSNQPQHF,TGTGCCACCAGCAGAACTGTCGAGCGGTATAGCAATCAGCCCCAGCATTTT
TRBV7-2,TRBJ2-3,TRBD2,few,CASSLGLAGGRGDTQYF,TGTGCCAGCAGCTTAGGGCTAGCGGGGGGGCGGGGAGATACGCAGTATTTT
TRBV24-1,TRBJ2-1,NA,NA,CATSDLSGSSYNEQFF,TGTGCCACCAGTGACCTATCCGGGAGCTCCTACAATGAGCAGTTCTTC
TRBV9,TRBJ2-1,NA,NA,CASSPRRGSDYSKAYNEQFF,TGTGCCAGCAGCCCCCGTAGGGGATCTGACTATTCGAAAGCCTACAATGAGCAGTTCTTC
TRBV5-1,TRBJ1-1,NA,few,CASSSKQGLTEAFF,TGCGCCAGCAGCTCGAAACAGGGTCTCACTGAAGCTTTCTTT
TRBV6-5,TRBJ1-1,TRBD1,few,CASSSRGGGYGTEAFF,TGTGCCAGCAGCTCTCGGGGAGGGGGCTATGGCACTGAAGCTTTCTTT
TRBV12-3/TRBV12-4,TRBJ2-3,NA,NA,CASSFLGGTDTQYF,TGTGCCAGCAGCTTCCTTGGGGGTACAGATACGCAGTATTTT
TRBV7-9,TRBJ1-1,NA,NA,CASSFGDLTKTEAFF,TGTGCCAGCAGCTTTGGGGACTTAACGAAAACTGAAGCTTTCTTT
TRBV4-3,TRBJ2-4,NA,NA,CASSQDRFTKNIQYF,TGCGCCAGCAGCCAAGATCGCTTTACCAAAAACATTCAGTACTTC
TRBV7-2,TRBJ1-3,NA,NA,CASSLGANSLSGNTIYF,TGTGCCAGCAGCTTAGGAGCAAACAGCCTTTCGGGAAACACCATATATTTT
TRBV23-1,TRBJ2-1,NA,few,CASSPGYLSYNEQFF,TGCGCCAGCAGTCCGGGGTACCTCTCCTACAATGAGCAGTTCTTC